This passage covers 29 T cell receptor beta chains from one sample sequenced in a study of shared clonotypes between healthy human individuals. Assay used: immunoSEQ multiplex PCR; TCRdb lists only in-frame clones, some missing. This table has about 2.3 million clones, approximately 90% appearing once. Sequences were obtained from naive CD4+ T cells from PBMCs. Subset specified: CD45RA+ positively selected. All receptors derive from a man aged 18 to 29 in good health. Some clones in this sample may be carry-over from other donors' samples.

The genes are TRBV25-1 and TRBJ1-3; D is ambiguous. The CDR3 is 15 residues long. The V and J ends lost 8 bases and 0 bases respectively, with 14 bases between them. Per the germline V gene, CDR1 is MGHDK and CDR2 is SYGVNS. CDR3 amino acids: CASGPGGHSGNTIYF. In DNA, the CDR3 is TGTGCCAGCGGGCCCGGCGGTCACTCTGGAAACACCATATATTTT.

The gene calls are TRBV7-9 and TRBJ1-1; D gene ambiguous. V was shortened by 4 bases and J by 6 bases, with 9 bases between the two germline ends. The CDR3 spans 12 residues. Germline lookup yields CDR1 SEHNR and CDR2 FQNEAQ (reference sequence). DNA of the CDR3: TGTGCCAGCAGCTCCGGTCAGGCTGAAGCTTTCTTT. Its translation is CASSSGQAEAFF. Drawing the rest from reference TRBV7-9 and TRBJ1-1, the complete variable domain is DTGVSQNPRHKITKRGQNVTFRCDPISEHNRLYWYRQTLGQGPEFLTYFQNEAQLEKSRLLSDRFSAERPKGSFSTLEIQRTEQGDSAMYLCASSSGQAEAFFGQGTRLTVV.

As DNA, the CDR3 is TGTGCCAGTAGTAGCGCAGGACGCCAAGAGACCCAGTACTTC. It is translated as CASSSAGRQETQYF. This chain connects TRBV19 to TRBJ2-5; the D is unclear. Germline values: CDR1 LNHDA, CDR2 SQIVND (reference sequence). The CDR3 length is 14 residues. The V gene lost 4 bases and the J gene lost 1 base, with 10 bases spanning the gap.

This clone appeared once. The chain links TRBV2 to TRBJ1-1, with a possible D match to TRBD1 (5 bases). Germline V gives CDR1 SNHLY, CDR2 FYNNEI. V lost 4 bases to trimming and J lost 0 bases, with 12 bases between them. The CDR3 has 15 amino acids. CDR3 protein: CASSVFSRVNTEAFF. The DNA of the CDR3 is TGTGCCAGCAGTGTATTTAGCAGGGTGAACACTGAAGCTTTCTTT.

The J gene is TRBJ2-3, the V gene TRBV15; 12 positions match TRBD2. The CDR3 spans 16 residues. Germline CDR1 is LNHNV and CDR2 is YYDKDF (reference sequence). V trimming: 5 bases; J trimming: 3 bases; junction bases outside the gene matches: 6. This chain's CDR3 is CATSLGLAGRTDTQYF. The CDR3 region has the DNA TGTGCCACCAGCTTGGGACTAGCGGGCCGAACAGATACGCAGTATTTT.

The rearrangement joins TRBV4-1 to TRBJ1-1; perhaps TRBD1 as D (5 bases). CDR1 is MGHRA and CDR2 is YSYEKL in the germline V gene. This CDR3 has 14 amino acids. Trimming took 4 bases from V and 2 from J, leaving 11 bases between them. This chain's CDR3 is CASSPLRDNTEAFF. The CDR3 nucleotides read TGCGCCAGCAGCCCGCTCAGGGACAACACTGAAGCTTTCTTT.

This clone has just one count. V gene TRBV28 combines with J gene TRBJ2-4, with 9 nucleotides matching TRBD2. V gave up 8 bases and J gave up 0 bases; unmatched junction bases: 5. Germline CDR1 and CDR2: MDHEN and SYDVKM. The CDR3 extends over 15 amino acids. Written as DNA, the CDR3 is TGTGCCAGCTTAGCGGGAGCTATAGCCAAAAACATTCAGTACTTC. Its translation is CASLAGAIAKNIQYF.

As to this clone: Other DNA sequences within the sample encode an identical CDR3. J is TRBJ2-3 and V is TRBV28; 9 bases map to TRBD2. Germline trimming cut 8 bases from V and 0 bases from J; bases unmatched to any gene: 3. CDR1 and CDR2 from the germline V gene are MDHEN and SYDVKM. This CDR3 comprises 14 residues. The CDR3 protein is CASLRGGSTDTQYF. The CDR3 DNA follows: TGTGCCAGCCTGCGGGGGGGTAGCACAGATACGCAGTATTTT. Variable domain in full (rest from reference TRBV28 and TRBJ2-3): DVKVTQSSRYLVKRTGEKVFLECVQDMDHENMFWYRQDPGLGLRLIYFSYDVKMKEKGDIPEGYSVSREKKERFSLILESASTNQTSMYLCASLRGGSTDTQYFGPGTRLTVL.

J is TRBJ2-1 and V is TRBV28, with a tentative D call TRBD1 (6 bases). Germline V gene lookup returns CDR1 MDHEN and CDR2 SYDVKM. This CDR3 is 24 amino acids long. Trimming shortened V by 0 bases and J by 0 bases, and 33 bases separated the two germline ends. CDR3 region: CASSLWWPGSGLAGETRSYNEQFF. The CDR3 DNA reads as TGTGCCAGCAGTTTATGGTGGCCTGGGAGTGGGTTGGCAGGGGAGACTCGCTCCTACAATGAGCAGTTCTTC.

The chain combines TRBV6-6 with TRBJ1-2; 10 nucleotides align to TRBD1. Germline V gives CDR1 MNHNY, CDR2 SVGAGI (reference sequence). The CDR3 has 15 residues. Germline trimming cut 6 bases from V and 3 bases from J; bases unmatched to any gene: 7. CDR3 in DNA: TGTGCCAGCAGCCGTGGGGGGACAGGGGACTATGGCTACACCTTC. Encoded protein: CASSRGGTGDYGYTF.

The chain's CDR3 is CASSIGGYREEKLFF. CDR3 nucleotides: TGTGCCAGTAGTATCGGGGGATACCGAGAAGAAAAACTGTTTTTT. The chain couples TRBV19 to TRBJ1-4, with D possibly TRBD1 on 5 matching bases. CDR3 size: 15 residues. Germline V gene sequence: CDR1 LNHDA, CDR2 SQIVND (reference sequence). Trimming stripped 3 bases from V and 8 bases from J, with 16 bases between.

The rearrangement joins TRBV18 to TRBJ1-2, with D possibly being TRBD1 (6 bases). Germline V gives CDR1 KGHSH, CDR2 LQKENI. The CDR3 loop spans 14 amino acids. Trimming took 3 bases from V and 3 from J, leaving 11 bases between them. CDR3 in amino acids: CASSPGRGYYGYTF. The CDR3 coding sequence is TGTGCCAGCTCACCCGGCAGGGGTTACTATGGCTACACCTTC.

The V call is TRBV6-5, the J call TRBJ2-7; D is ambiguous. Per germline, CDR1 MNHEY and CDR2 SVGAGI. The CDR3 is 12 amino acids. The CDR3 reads CGVMGRTYEQYF. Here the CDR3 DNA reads TGTGGGGTTATGGGCAGAACCTACGAGCAGTACTTC.

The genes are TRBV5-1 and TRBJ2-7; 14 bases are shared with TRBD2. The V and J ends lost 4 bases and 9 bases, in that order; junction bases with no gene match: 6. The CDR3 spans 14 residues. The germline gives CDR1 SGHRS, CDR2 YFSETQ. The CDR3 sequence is CASSLGTSGSGQYF. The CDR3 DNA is TGCGCCAGCAGCCTGGGGACTAGCGGGAGTGGGCAGTACTTC.

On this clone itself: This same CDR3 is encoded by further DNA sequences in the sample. CDR3 DNA: TGCAGTGCTCTAAGCGGGACCCAGTACTTC. Its protein product is CSALSGTQYF. V usage is TRBV20-1 and J usage is TRBJ2-5; weak D call: TRBD2 (5 bases). V lost 5 bases and J lost 7, with 8 bases in between. Germline V lookup: CDR1 DFQATT, CDR2 SNEGSKA (reference sequence). This CDR3 has 10 residues.

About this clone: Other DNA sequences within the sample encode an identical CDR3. This chain's CDR3 is CASSTDRGTEAFF. CDR3 bases: TGTGCCAGCAGTACAGACAGGGGTACTGAAGCTTTCTTT. The chain links TRBV6-4 to TRBJ1-1; the match to TRBD1 covers 8 bases. This CDR3 region has 13 residues. Per germline, CDR1 MRHNA and CDR2 SNTAGT. After removal of 5 bases from V and 5 bases from J, the junction contained 4 bases not matched to a gene.

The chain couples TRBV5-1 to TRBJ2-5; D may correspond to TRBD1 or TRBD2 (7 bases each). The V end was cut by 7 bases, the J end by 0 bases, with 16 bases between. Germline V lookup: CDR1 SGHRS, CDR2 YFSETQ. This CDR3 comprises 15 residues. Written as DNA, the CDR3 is TGCGCCAGCCGCGGGGGACAGACTCACCAAGAGACCCAGTACTTC. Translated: CASRGGQTHQETQYF.

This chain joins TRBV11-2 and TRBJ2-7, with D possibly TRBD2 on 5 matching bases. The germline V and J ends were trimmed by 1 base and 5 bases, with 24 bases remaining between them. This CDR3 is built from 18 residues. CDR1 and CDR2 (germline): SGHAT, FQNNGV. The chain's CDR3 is CASSLAIIFRERVHEQYF. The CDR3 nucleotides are TGTGCCAGCAGCTTAGCGATAATATTCCGGGAAAGGGTCCACGAGCAGTACTTC.

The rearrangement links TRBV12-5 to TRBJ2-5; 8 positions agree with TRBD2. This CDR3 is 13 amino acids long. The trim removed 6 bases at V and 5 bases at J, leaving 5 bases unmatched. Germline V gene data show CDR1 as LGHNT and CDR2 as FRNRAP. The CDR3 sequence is CASGPGLGETQYF. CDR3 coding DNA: TGTGCTAGTGGCCCGGGACTAGGTGAGACCCAGTACTTC.

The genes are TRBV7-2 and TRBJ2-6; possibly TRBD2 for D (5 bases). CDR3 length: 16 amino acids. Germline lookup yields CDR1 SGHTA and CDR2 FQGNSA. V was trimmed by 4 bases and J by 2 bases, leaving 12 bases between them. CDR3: CASSSFFGAGANVLTF. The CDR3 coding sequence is TGTGCCAGCAGCTCCTTCTTCGGGGCTGGGGCCAACGTCCTGACTTTC.

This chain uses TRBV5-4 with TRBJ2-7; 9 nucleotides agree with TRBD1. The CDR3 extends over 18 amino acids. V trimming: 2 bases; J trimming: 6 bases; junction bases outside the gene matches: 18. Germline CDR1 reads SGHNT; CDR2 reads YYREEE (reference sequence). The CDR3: CASSLRPIPGQGSLEQYF. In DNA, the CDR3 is TGTGCCAGCAGCTTACGCCCAATACCGGGACAGGGATCCCTCGAGCAGTACTTC.

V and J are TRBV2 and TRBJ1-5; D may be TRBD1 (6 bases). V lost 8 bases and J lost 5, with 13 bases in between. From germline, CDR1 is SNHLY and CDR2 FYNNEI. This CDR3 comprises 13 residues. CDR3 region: CASHYRADQPQHF. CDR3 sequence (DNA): TGTGCCAGCCACTACAGGGCTGATCAGCCCCAGCATTTT.

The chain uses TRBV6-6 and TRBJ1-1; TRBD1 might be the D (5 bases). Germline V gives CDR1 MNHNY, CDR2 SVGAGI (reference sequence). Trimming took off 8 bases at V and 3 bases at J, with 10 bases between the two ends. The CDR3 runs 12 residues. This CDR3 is CASAWGDTEAFF. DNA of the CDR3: TGTGCCAGCGCGTGGGGGGACACTGAAGCTTTCTTT.

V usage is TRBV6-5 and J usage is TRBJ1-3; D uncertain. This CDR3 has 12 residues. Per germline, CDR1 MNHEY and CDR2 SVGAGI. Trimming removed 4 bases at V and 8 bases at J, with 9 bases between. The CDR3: CASSSYGDTIYF. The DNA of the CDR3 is TGTGCCAGCAGTTCATACGGGGACACCATATATTTT.

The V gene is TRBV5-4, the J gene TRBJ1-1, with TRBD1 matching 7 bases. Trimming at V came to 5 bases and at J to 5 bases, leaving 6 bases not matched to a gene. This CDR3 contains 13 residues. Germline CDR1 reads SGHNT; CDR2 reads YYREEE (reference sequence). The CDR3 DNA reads TGTGCCAGCAGAGACAGGGCGGGGACTGAAGCTTTCTTT. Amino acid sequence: CASRDRAGTEAFF.

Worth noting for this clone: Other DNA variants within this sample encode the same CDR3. The CDR3 DNA reads TGTGCCAGCAGCGTCCGTGTCTCCGGGGAGCTGTTTTTT. Translating gives CASSVRVSGELFF. J is TRBJ2-2 and V is TRBV9, with D unresolved. Germline loops: CDR1 SGDLS, CDR2 YYNGEE. The V gene lost 2 bases and the J gene lost 6 bases, with 8 bases spanning the gap. The CDR3 runs 13 residues.

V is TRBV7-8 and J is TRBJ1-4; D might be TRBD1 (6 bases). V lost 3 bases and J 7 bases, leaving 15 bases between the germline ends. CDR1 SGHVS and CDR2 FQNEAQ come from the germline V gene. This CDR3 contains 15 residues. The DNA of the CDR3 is TGTGCCAGCAGCTTCGGGGGGGCGCGGGGTGAAAAACTGTTTTTT. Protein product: CASSFGGARGEKLFF.

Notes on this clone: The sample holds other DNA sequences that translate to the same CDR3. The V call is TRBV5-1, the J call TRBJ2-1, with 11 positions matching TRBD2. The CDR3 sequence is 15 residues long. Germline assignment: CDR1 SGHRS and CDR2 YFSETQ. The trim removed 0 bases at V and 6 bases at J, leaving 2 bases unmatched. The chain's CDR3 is CASSLGLAGLNEQFF. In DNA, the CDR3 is TGCGCCAGCAGCTTGGGACTAGCGGGACTCAATGAGCAGTTCTTC.

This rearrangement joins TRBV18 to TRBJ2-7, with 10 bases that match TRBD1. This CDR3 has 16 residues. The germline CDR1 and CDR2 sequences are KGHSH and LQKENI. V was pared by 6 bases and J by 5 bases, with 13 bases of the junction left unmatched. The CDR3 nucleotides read TGTGCCAGCTCGCAATTCTCCGGGACAGGGGTTCACGAGCAGTACTTC. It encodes CASSQFSGTGVHEQYF. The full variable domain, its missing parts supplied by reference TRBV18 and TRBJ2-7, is NAGVMQNPRHLVRRRGQEARLRCSPMKGHSHVYWYRQLPEEGLKFMVYLQKENIIDESGMPKERFSAEFPKEGPSILRIQQVVRGDSAAYFCASSQFSGTGVHEQYFGPGTRLTVT.